The T cell receptor (beta chain) described here comes from a study of a mutant IDH1 vaccine in newly diagnosed glioma. Overall study context: The start of vaccination came 4-6 weeks after radiotherapy alone, or with temozolomide cycles. Patients previously underwent radiotherapy, temozolomide, or both, and most underwent both. General observations from the study: Apparently unrelated to pseudoprogression were changes in the top peripheral T cell clonotypes.

This clone was recorded only once. The antigen is undetermined. Time point here: week 47, end of study. It was 300 ug of mutant IDH1 20-mer peptide that made up each vaccine dose, given with topical imiquimod. Eight vaccinations were given in weeks 1, 3, 5, 7, 11, 15, 19 and 23. CDR1 SGHRS and CDR2 YFSETQ come from the germline V gene. This CDR3 region has 17 residues. Deletions cut 0 bases from V and 6 bases from J, with 20 bases between. Assay: immunoSEQ multiplex PCR; the TCRdb copy retains only in-frame clones and omits some. The data contain about 62,000 clones, around 86% of them singletons. This TCR was recovered from a man aged 30 to 39 with glioma. The sequenced sample was PBMCs, obtained from a glioma patient whose treatment included an IDH1 peptide vaccine. This rearrangement joins TRBV5-1 to TRBJ2-3; D possibly corresponds to TRBD2 (6 bases). CDR3 sequence (DNA): TGCGCCAGCAGCTTGGGTGGGGGGTCCACCTTCGGGGATACGCAGTATTTT. It translates to CASSLGGGSTFGDTQYF.